This TCR beta chain came from a study of radiotherapy plus CTLA-4 blockade in lung cancer. Looking at the study overall: Of all patients, about 17% responded objectively and approximately 31% showed disease control.

People whose metastatic non-small-cell lung cancer was chemo-refractory got focal radiation along with CTLA-4 blockade by ipilimumab. Turning to this clone: Antigen unknown.

Generated by immunoSEQ multiplex PCR, the TCRdb table keeps only in-frame clones and is missing some. This table has tens of thousands of clones, roughly 81% appearing once. Germline loops: CDR1 MNHEY, CDR2 SVGAGI. This CDR3 has 13 residues. V lost 6 bases, J lost 5 bases, and 14 bases lay in between. Whole-study findings and limits: There was expansion of tumor-derived TCR clones in blood after radiotherapy plus ipilimumab.

This chain links TRBV6-5 with TRBJ2-7; no reliable D call. The starting material was peripheral blood, obtained from a patient treated with radiotherapy plus ipilimumab. The TCR originated in a human donor with non-small cell lung cancer whose response to radiotherapy plus ipilimumab could not be evaluated. For the CDR3, the DNA is TGTGCCAGCAGCAGAGCCCGCGGCGACGAGCAGTACTTC. Protein sequence: CASSRARGDEQYF.